The rows below give T cell receptor beta chains drawn from one sample of a study of CXCR3-negative and CXCR3-positive naive CD8 T cells. One entry per CDR3 protein, without DNA, is what TCRdb gives after re-calling the 5' RACE reads. The ten top clones account for about 1%, within a sample of 75,000 to 95,000 distinct CDR3 sequences. Sample: naive CXCR3- CD8+ T cells from blood. The receptors come from a human donor in good health. Some clones in this sample may be carry-over from other donors' samples. CDR3s include the opening cysteine and the closing phenylalanine or tryptophan. The order of the fields is V gene, J gene, CDR3 protein.

v_call: TRBV5-1; j_call: TRBJ1-1; cdr3_aa: CASSLYSKNTEAFF
v_call: TRBV29-1; j_call: TRBJ2-7; cdr3_aa: CSVIIRDRGDEQYF
v_call: TRBV4-1; j_call: TRBJ1-5; cdr3_aa: CASSQAQGGNQPQHF
v_call: TRBV5-1; j_call: TRBJ1-2; cdr3_aa: CASSPDRGAYGYTF
v_call: TRBV6-6; j_call: TRBJ2-3; cdr3_aa: CASSYLERGGQTDTQYF
v_call: TRBV7-3; j_call: TRBJ2-1; cdr3_aa: CASSQYGTSGYNEQFF
v_call: TRBV10-2; j_call: TRBJ2-2; cdr3_aa: CASSEGQGRTGELFF
v_call: TRBV9; j_call: TRBJ1-2; cdr3_aa: CASSAQQGASGYTF
v_call: TRBV7-8; j_call: TRBJ2-2; cdr3_aa: CASSLASQGAPNTGELFF
v_call: TRBV29-1; j_call: TRBJ1-2; cdr3_aa: CSVEPATDYGYTF
v_call: TRBV5-6; j_call: TRBJ2-7; cdr3_aa: CASSFPTGGYEQYF
v_call: TRBV29-1; j_call: TRBJ1-2; cdr3_aa: CSVLTRDGYTF
v_call: TRBV5-1; j_call: TRBJ1-2; cdr3_aa: CASSLGIGYTF
v_call: TRBV20-1; j_call: TRBJ1-1; cdr3_aa: CSASWNTEAFF
v_call: TRBV28; j_call: TRBJ2-3; cdr3_aa: CASLFRGFSTDTQYF
v_call: TRBV4-3; j_call: TRBJ2-3; cdr3_aa: CASSQDPTSGGREDTQYF
v_call: TRBV7-3; j_call: TRBJ2-1; cdr3_aa: CASSLMLHNEKFF
v_call: TRBV7-2; j_call: TRBJ2-1; cdr3_aa: CASQHSGGVPDEQFF
v_call: TRBV29-1; j_call: TRBJ2-3; cdr3_aa: CSAPDTNTDTQYF
v_call: TRBV20-1; j_call: TRBJ2-1; cdr3_aa: CSARIPGTSDLNEQFF
v_call: TRBV29-1; j_call: TRBJ1-2; cdr3_aa: CSVELGADGYTF
v_call: TRBV20-1; j_call: TRBJ1-5; cdr3_aa: CSARTSQAAQHF
v_call: TRBV29-1; j_call: TRBJ2-1; cdr3_aa: CSVEYPGTYNEQFF
v_call: TRBV11-2; j_call: TRBJ2-7; cdr3_aa: CASSLDQSWGSYEQYF
v_call: TRBV14; j_call: TRBJ2-7; cdr3_aa: CASRQAENSYEQYF
v_call: TRBV18; j_call: TRBJ2-3; cdr3_aa: CASSPGAQGQYF
v_call: TRBV29-1; j_call: TRBJ2-1; cdr3_aa: CSVAPGTYNEQFF
v_call: TRBV27; j_call: TRBJ2-5; cdr3_aa: CASSPLGPGETQYF
v_call: TRBV10-3; j_call: TRBJ2-5; cdr3_aa: CAIRETGWETQYF
v_call: TRBV3-1; j_call: TRBJ2-7; cdr3_aa: CASSQDLGTETRGQYF
v_call: TRBV7-9; j_call: TRBJ1-2; cdr3_aa: CASSLDRGADGTF
v_call: TRBV2; j_call: TRBJ2-1; cdr3_aa: CASSEENEQFF
v_call: TRBV12-3/TRBV12-4; j_call: TRBJ2-7; cdr3_aa: CASTPPHNSEQYF
v_call: TRBV5-1; j_call: TRBJ1-1; cdr3_aa: CASSLSGQEAFF
v_call: TRBV27; j_call: TRBJ2-1; cdr3_aa: CASSQRTGNEQFF
v_call: TRBV6-5; j_call: TRBJ1-2; cdr3_aa: CASSYEGANYGYTF
v_call: TRBV29-1; j_call: TRBJ2-3; cdr3_aa: CSVRLAGYADTQYF
v_call: TRBV6-5; j_call: TRBJ1-2; cdr3_aa: CASSYSTEYGYTF
v_call: TRBV29-1; j_call: TRBJ2-7; cdr3_aa: CSAVEPTYEQYF
v_call: TRBV29-1; j_call: TRBJ2-5; cdr3_aa: CSVEDLGGLMGETQYF
v_call: TRBV5-1; j_call: TRBJ1-1; cdr3_aa: CASSLASLMPEAFF
v_call: TRBV29-1; j_call: TRBJ1-1; cdr3_aa: CSVTGYADTEAFF
v_call: TRBV6-5; j_call: TRBJ2-1; cdr3_aa: CASSYSPLAGNEQFF
v_call: TRBV7-9; j_call: TRBJ1-1; cdr3_aa: CASSLVGADTEAFF
v_call: TRBV5-5; j_call: TRBJ2-3; cdr3_aa: CASSLRSSGRSQSTDTQYF